This is a list of T cell receptor beta chains from one sample in a study of molecular identifiers for immune sequencing clone quantification. Each CDR3 protein gets one entry after TCRdb re-called the PCR reads with MiXCR. The sample holds approximately 550,000 distinct CDR3 sequences, 20% to 25% seen once. Sequencing was performed on naive CD8+ T cells from blood, with Jurkat cell RNA spiked in. These receptors originate from a human donor in good health. Some libraries in this study had Jurkat cell RNA spiked in. The CDR3 runs from the conserved cysteine through the conserved F or W. D genes are given only for firm matches. Only part of the rows carry a size: once, few, many, or a class if the clone is expanded.

j_call	d_call	v_call	cdr3_length	clone_size	cdr3_nt	cdr3_aa
TRBJ2-7	-	TRBV3-1	14	few	TGTGCCAGCAGCCAAGGCGAGGGTCACTACGAGCAGTACTTC	CASSQGEGHYEQYF
TRBJ2-1	-	TRBV3-1	17	-	TGTGCCAGCAGCTCTCGCTTGACGGGAGTATCCGGCAATGAGCAGTTCTTC	CASSSRLTGVSGNEQFF
TRBJ1-5	-	TRBV24-1	12	-	TGTGCCACCAGTGAGCGCAATCAGCCCCAGCATTTT	CATSERNQPQHF
TRBJ1-4	-	TRBV3-1	16	-	TGTGCCAGCAGCCAAGAATCCTGGGAAGTGAATGAAAAACTGTTTTTT	CASSQESWEVNEKLFF
TRBJ2-5	-	TRBV7-9	12	many	TGTGCCAGCAGCTCGTATAAAGAGACCCAGTACTTC	CASSSYKETQYF
TRBJ1-2	-	TRBV20-1	14	-	TGCAGTGCTAGGGATCCGGGACTCGTCTATGGCTACACCTTC	CSARDPGLVYGYTF
TRBJ1-6	-	TRBV27	14	-	TGTGCCAGCAGTTTAAGCAGGGCCAATTCACCCCTCCACTTT	CASSLSRANSPLHF
TRBJ2-6	-	TRBV5-1	18	few	TGCGCCAGCAGCGAGGACACCCCAGGCGTCTATGGGGCCAACGTCCTGACTTTC	CASSEDTPGVYGANVLTF
TRBJ1-4	-	TRBV19	16	many	TGTGCCAGTAGTGCCCCCCGGGGCCTGGAGGATGAAAAACTGTTTTTT	CASSAPRGLEDEKLFF
TRBJ2-2	TRBD2	TRBV4-3	17	-	TGCGCCAGCAGCCAAGAAGTAGCGGGAGTTGGCACCGGGGAGCTGTTTTTT	CASSQEVAGVGTGELFF
TRBJ2-7	-	TRBV4-1	15	few	TGCGCCAGCAGCCAAGGGGGACCCAGCTCCTACGAGCAGTACTTC	CASSQGGPSSYEQYF
TRBJ1-3	TRBD1	TRBV4-1	18	-	TGCGCCAGCAGCCAAGGGCGACAGGGGGCCAGCTCTGGAAACACCATATATTTT	CASSQGRQGASSGNTIYF
TRBJ2-7	-	TRBV29-1	13	many	TGCAGCGTTGTCCCGGACCGCACCTACGAGCAGTACTTC	CSVVPDRTYEQYF
TRBJ2-3	-	TRBV7-6	19	few	TGTGCCAGCAGCCTCGCGAGCAGAAACGCGGGGGCAAGCACAGATACGCAGTATTTT	CASSLASRNAGASTDTQYF
TRBJ2-7	-	TRBV14	14	-	TGTGCCAGCAGCCAAATCACCAAGTCCTACGAGCAGTACTTC	CASSQITKSYEQYF
TRBJ1-5	-	TRBV19	17	-	TGTGCCAGTAGTATGGGAAGGGAGGGAATCGGCAATCAGTCCCAGCATTTT	CASSMGREGIGNQSQHF
TRBJ2-7	TRBD1	TRBV7-9	14	few	TGTGCCAGCAGCGATACAGGGGGCGGGTACGAGCAGTACTTC	CASSDTGGGYEQYF
TRBJ2-5	-	TRBV4-1	14	few	TGCGCCAGCAGCCAAGTACAGGGACAAGAGACCCAGTACTTC	CASSQVQGQETQYF
TRBJ1-1	TRBD1	TRBV5-1	14	many	TGCGCCAGCAGCTTGGGGGGGACAGGGGATGAAGCTTTCTTT	CASSLGGTGDEAFF
TRBJ1-3	-	TRBV11-2	15	-	TGTGCCAGCAGCTGGGGGGCATGCTCTGGAAACACCATATATTTT	CASSWGACSGNTIYF
TRBJ1-1	-	TRBV5-5	15	-	TGTGCCAGCAGTTGGACAGATAAAATGAACACTGAAGCTTTCTTT	CASSWTDKMNTEAFF
TRBJ2-1	TRBD2	TRBV7-9	18	-	TGTGCCAGCAGCCCACGTAGCGGGAACATGGATTTCTACAATGAGCAGTTCTTC	CASSPRSGNMDFYNEQFF
TRBJ2-3	TRBD2	TRBV20-1	15	many	TGCAGTGCTAGCAGACTAGCGGAAAGCACAGATACGCAGTATTTT	CSASRLAESTDTQYF
TRBJ2-3	TRBD1	TRBV12-3/TRBV12-4	15	many	TGTGCCAGCAGTTCTCCGGGACAGGGGAAAGATACGCAGTATTTT	CASSSPGQGKDTQYF
TRBJ2-2	TRBD2	TRBV5-1	15	few	TGCGCCAGCAGCTTGAGGGCGGGAGCGGCCGGGGAGCTGTTTTTT	CASSLRAGAAGELFF
TRBJ1-3	-	TRBV4-3	14	-	TGCGCCAGCAGCCAAGACAGCGCTGGAGACACCATATATTTT	CASSQDSAGDTIYF
TRBJ2-5	-	TRBV6-2/TRBV6-3	17	few	TGTGCCAGCAGTCGTGAACTTACAGCCACACCGGTGGAGACCCAGTACTTC	CASSRELTATPVETQYF
TRBJ2-1	TRBD2	TRBV20-1	15	-	TGCAGTGCTCGACGATTGGCGGGAGAAGACAATGAGCAGTTCTTC	CSARRLAGEDNEQFF
TRBJ1-5	-	TRBV4-3	16	-	TGCGCCAGCAGCCAAGATCTGGCAGACCCGAGATTGGCCCAGCATTTT	CASSQDLADPRLAQHF
TRBJ1-1	-	TRBV6-5	13	many	TGTGCCGTGCAAGGGTCCTGGAACACTGAAGCTTTCTTT	CAVQGSWNTEAFF
TRBJ1-1	-	TRBV5-6	14	many	TGTGCCAGCAGCTCTGAACAGGAGAACACTGAAGCTTTCTTT	CASSSEQENTEAFF
TRBJ2-2	TRBD2	TRBV13	19	-	TGTGCCAGCAGCTTAGGCTGTAATCCGGGACTAGCGGGACCCGGGGAGCTGTTTTTT	CASSLGCNPGLAGPGELFF